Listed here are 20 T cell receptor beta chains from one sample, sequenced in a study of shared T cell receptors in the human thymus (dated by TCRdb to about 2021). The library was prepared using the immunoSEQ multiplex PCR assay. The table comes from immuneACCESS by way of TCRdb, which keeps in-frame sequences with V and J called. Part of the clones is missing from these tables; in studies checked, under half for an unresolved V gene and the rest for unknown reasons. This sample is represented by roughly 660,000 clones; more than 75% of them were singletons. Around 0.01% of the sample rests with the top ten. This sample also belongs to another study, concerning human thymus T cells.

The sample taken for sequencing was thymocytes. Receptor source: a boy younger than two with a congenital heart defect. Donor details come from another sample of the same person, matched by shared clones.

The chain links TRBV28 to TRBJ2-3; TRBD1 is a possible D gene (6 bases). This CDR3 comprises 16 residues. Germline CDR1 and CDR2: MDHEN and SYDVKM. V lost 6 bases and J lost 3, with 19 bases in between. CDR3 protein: CASSPAGTPRTDTQYF. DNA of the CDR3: TGTGCCAGCAGCCCGGCCGGGACACCAAGGACAGATACGCAGTATTTT.

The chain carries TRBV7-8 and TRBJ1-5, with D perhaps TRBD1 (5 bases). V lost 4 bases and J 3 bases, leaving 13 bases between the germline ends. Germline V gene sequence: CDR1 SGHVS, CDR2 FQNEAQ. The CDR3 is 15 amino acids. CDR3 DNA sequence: TGTGCCAGCAGCTATTCAGCACAGGCCAATCAGCCCCAGCATTTT. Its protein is CASSYSAQANQPQHF.

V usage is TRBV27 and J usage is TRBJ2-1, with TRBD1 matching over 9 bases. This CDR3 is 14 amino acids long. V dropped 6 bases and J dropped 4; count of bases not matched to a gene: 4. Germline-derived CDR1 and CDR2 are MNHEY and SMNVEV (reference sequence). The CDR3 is CASRPGQGYNEQFF. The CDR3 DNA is TGTGCCAGCAGACCGGGACAGGGTTACAATGAGCAGTTCTTC.

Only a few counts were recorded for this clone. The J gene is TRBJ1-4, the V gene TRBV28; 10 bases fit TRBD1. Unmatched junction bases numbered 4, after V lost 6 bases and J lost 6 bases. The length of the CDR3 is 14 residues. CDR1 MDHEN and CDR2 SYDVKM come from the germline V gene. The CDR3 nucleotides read TGTGCCAGCAGCCTTGGACAGGGGGATGAAAAACTGTTTTTT. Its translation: CASSLGQGDEKLFF. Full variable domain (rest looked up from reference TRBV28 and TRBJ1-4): DVKVTQSSRYLVKRTGEKVFLECVQDMDHENMFWYRQDPGLGLRLIYFSYDVKMKEKGDIPEGYSVSREKKERFSLILESASTNQTSMYLCASSLGQGDEKLFFGSGTQLSVL.

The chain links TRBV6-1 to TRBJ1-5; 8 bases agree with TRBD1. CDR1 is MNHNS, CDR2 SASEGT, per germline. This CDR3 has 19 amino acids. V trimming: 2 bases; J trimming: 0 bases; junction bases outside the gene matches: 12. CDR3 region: CASSEPRGHGGDSNQPQHF. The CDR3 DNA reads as TGTGCCAGCAGTGAACCCAGGGGGCATGGGGGTGATAGCAATCAGCCCCAGCATTTT.

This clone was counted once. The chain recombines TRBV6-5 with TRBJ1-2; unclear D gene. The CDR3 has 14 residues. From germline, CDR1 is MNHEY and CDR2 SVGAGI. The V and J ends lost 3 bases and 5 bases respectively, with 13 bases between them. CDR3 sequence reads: CASSYQTAGYGYTF. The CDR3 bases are TGTGCCAGCAGTTATCAGACCGCGGGGTATGGCTACACCTTC.

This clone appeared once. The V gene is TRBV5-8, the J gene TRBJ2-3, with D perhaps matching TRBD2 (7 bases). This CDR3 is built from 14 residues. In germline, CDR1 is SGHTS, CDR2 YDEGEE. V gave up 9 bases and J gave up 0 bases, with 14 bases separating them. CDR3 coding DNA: TGTGCCAACCGGCGGGGGCTGAGCACAGATACGCAGTATTTT. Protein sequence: CANRRGLSTDTQYF.

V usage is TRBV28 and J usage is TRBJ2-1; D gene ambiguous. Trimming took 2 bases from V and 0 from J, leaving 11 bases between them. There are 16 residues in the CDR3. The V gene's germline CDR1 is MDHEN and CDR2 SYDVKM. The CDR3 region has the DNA TGTGCCAGCAGTTTAAGGCGGAATGGCTCCTACAATGAGCAGTTCTTC. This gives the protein CASSLRRNGSYNEQFF.

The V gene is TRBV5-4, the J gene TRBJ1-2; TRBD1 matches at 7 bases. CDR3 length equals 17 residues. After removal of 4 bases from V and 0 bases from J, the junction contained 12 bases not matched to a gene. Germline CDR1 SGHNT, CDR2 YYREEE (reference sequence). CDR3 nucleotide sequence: TGTGCCAGCAGCCCTAGTAGAGGGGGCGCCTCTAACTATGGCTACACCTTC. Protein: CASSPSRGGASNYGYTF.

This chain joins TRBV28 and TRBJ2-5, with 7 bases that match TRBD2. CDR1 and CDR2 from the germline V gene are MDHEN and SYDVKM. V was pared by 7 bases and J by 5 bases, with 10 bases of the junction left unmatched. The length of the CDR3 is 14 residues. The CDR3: CASNRGRAPETQYF. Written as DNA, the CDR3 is TGTGCCAGCAATCGAGGGAGGGCCCCCGAGACCCAGTACTTC.

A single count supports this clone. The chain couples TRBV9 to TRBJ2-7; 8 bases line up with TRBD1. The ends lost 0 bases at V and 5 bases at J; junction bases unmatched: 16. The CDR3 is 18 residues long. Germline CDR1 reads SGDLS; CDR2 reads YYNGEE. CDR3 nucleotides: TGTGCCAGCAGCGTAGAAGGAGGATGGTGGGAACAGGGGGACGAGCAGTACTTC. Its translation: CASSVEGGWWEQGDEQYF. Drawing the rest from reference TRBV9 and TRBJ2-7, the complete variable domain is DSGVTQTPKHLITATGQRVTLRCSPRSGDLSVYWYQQSLDQGLQFLIQYYNGEERAKGNILERFSAQQFPDLHSELNLSSLELGDSALYFCASSVEGGWWEQGDEQYFGPGTRLTVT.

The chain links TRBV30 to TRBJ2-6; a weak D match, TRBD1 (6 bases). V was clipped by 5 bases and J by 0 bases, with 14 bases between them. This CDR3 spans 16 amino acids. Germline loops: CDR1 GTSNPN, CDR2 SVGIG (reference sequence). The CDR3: CAWDGQPRSGANVLTF. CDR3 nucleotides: TGTGCCTGGGATGGACAGCCCCGCTCTGGGGCCAACGTCCTGACTTTC. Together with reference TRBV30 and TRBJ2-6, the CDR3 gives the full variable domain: SQTIHQWPATLVQPVGSPLSLECTVEGTSNPNLYWYRQAAGRGLQLLFYSVGIGQISSEVPQNLSASRPQDRQFILSSKKLLLSDSGFYLCAWDGQPRSGANVLTFGAGSRLTVL.

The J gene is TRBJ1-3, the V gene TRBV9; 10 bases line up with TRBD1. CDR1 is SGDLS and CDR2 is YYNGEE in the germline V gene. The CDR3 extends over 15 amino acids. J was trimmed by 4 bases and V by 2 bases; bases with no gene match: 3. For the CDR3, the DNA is TGTGCCAGCAGCGTTGGGACAGGGGCCGGAAACACCATATATTTT. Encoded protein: CASSVGTGAGNTIYF.

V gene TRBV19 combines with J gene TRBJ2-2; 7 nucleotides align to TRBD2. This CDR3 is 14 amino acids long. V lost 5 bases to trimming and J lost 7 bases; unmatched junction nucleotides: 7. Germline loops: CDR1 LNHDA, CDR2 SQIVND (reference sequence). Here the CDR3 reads CASSSRLASGELFF. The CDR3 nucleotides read TGTGCCAGTAGTTCCCGACTAGCTAGCGGGGAGCTGTTTTTT.

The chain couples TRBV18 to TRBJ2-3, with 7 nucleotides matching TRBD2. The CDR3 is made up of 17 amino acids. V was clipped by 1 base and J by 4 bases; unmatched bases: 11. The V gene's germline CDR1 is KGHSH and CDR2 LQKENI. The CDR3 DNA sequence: TGTGCCAGCTCACCACTCAAAGCCCGGGGGGAGGCAGATACGCAGTATTTT. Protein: CASSPLKARGEADTQYF.

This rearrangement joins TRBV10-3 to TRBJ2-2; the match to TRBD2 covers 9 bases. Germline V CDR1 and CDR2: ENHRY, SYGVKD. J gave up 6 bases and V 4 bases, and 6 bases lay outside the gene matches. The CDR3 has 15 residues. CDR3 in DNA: TGTGCCATCAGTGCGAGCGGGAGGAGGGCCGGGGAGCTGTTTTTT. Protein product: CAISASGRRAGELFF.

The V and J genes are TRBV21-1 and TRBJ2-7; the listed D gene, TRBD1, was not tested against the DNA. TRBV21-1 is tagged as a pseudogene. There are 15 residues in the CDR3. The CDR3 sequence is CASRGDRGWDYEQYF. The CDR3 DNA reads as TGTGCCAGCAGGGGGGACAGGGGATGGGACTACGAGCAGTACTTC.

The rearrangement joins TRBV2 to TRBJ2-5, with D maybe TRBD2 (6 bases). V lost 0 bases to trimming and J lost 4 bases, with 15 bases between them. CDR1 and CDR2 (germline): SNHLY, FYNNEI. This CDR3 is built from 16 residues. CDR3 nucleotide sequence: TGTGCCAGCAGTGAAGCGCTTCTTGGAGGGAGAGAGACCCAGTACTTC. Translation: CASSEALLGGRETQYF.

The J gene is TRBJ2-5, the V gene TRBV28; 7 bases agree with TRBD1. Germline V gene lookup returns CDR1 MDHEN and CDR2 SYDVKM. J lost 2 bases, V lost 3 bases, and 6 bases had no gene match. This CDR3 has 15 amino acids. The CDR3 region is CASSFRDREQETQYF. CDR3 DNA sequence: TGTGCCAGCAGTTTCAGAGACAGGGAGCAAGAGACCCAGTACTTC.

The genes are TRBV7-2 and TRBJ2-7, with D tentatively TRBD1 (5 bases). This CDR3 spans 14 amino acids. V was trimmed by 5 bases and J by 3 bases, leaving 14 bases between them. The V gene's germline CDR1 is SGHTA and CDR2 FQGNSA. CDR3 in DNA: TGTGCCAGCAGCCCGATGAAGGGGCGCTACGAGCAGTACTTC. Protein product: CASSPMKGRYEQYF.